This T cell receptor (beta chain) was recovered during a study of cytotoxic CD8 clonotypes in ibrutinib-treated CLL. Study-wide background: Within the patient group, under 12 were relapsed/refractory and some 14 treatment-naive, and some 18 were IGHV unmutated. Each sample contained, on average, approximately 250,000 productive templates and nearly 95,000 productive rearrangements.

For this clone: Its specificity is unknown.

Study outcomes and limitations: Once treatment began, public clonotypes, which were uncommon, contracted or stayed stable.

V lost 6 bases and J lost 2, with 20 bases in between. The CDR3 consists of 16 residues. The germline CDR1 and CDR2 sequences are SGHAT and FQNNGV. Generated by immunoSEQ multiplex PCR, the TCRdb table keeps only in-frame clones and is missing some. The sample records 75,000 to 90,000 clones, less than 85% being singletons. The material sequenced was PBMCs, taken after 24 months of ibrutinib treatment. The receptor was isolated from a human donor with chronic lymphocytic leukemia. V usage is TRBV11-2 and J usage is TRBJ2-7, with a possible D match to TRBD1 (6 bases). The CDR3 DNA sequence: TGTGCCAGCAGACCGACAGGAACACCCCTCACCTACGAGCAGTACTTC. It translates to CASRPTGTPLTYEQYF.